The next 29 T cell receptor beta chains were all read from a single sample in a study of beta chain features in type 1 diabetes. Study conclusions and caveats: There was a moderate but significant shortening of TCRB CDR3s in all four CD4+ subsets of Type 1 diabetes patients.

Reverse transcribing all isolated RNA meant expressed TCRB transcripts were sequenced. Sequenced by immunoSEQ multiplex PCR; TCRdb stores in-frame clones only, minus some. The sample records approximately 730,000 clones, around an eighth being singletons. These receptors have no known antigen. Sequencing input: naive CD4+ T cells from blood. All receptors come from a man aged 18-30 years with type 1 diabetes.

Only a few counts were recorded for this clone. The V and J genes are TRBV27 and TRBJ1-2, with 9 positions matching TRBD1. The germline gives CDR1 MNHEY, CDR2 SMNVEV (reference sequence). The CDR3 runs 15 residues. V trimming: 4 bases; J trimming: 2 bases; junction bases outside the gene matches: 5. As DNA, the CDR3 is TGTGCCAGCAGTTCCCCCGGGACAGGGAACTATGGCTACACCTTC. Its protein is CASSSPGTGNYGYTF.

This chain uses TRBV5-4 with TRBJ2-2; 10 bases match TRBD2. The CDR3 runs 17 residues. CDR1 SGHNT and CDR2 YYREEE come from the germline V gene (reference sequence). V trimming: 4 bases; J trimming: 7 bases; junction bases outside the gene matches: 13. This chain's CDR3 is CASSRDRLAGVGGELFF. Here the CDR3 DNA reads TGTGCCAGCAGCCGTGACCGGCTAGCGGGGGTAGGCGGGGAGCTGTTTTTT.

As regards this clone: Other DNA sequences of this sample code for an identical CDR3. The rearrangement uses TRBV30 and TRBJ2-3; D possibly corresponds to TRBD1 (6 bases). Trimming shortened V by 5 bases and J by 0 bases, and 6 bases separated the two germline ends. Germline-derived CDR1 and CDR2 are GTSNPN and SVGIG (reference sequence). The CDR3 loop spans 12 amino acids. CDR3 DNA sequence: TGTGCCTGGGGACAGAGCACAGATACGCAGTATTTT. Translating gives CAWGQSTDTQYF.

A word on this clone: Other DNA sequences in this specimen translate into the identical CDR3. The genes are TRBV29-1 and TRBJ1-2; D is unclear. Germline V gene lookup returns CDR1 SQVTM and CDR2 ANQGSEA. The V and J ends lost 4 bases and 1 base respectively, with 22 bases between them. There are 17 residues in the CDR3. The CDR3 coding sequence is TGCAGCGTTGCGACCGGCCAGGATTGGAGCAATAACTATGGCTACACCTTC. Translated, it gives CSVATGQDWSNNYGYTF.

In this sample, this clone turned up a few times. The CDR3 protein is CASSQVPGQSYEQYF. The CDR3 nucleotides read TGCGCCAGCAGCCAAGTACCCGGACAGTCCTACGAGCAGTACTTC. The chain carries TRBV4-1 and TRBJ2-7; maybe TRBD1 (6 bases). The CDR3 contains 15 residues. With 1 base removed from V and 1 base from J, the gap between germline ends came to 11 bases. Germline V gene sequence: CDR1 MGHRA, CDR2 YSYEKL.

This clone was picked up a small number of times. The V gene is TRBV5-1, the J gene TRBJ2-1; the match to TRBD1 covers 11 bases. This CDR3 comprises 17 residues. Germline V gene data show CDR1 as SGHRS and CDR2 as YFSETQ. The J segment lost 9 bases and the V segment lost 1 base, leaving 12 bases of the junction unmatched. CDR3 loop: CASSLTLGQGARLEQFF. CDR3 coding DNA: TGCGCCAGCAGCTTGACCCTTGGACAGGGGGCGCGGCTTGAGCAGTTCTTC.

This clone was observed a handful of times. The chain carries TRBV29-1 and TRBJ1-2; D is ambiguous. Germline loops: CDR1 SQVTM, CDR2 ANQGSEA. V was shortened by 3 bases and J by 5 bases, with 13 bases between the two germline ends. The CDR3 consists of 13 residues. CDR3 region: CSVDSGMGYGYTF. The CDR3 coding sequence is TGCAGCGTTGACAGTGGAATGGGGTATGGCTACACCTTC.

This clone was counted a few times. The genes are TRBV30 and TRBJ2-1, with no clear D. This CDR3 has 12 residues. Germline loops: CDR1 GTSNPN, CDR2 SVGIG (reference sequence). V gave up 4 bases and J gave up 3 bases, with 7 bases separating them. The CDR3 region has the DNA TGTGCCTGGACTAGAATCTACAATGAGCAGTTCTTC. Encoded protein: CAWTRIYNEQFF.

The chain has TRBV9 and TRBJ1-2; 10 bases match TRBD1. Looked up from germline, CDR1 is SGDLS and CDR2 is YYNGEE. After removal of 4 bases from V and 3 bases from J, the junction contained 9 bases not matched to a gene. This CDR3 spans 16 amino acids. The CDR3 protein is CASSSRDRGLHYGYTF. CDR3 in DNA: TGTGCCAGCAGCTCCCGGGACAGGGGTCTACACTATGGCTACACCTTC.

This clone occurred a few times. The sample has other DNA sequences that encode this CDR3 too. The CDR3 DNA sequence: TGTGCCAGCAGCCTCGGGGGGGATGAGCAGTTCTTC. Amino acid sequence: CASSLGGDEQFF. The V and J genes are TRBV7-9 and TRBJ2-1, with TRBD2 identical over 8 bases. Germline loops: CDR1 SEHNR, CDR2 FQNEAQ (reference sequence). The length of the CDR3 is 12 residues. After removal of 5 bases from V and 8 bases from J, the junction contained 2 bases not matched to a gene.

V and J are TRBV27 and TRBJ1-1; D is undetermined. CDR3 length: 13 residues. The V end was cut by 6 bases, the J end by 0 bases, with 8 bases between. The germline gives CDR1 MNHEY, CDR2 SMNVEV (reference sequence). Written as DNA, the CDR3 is TGTGCCAGCAGGGTTTACATGAACACTGAAGCTTTCTTT. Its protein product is CASRVYMNTEAFF.

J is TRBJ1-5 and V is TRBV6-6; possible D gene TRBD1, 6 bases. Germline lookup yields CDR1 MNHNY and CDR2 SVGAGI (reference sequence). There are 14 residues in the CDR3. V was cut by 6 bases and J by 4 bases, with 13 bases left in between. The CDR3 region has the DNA TGTGCCAGCAGCCACGGACAGATAAATCAGCCCCAGCATTTT. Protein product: CASSHGQINQPQHF.

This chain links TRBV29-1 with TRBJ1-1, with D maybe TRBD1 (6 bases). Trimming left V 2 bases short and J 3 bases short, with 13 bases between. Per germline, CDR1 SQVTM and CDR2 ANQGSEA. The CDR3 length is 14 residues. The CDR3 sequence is CSVESPRGHTEAFF. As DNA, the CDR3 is TGCAGCGTTGAATCCCCGCGGGGGCACACTGAAGCTTTCTTT.

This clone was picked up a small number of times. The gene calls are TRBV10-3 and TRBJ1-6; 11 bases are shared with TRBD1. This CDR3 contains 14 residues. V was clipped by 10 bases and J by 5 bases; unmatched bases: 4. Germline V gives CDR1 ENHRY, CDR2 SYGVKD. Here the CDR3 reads CATTGQGDNSPLHF. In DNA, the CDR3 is TGTGCCACCACGGGACAGGGGGATAATTCACCCCTCCACTTT.

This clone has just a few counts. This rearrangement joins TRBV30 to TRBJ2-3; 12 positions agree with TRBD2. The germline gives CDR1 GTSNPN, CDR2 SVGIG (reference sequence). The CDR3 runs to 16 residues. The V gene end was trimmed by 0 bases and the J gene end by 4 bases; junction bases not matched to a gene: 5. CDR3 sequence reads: CAWSVLLAGGADTQYF. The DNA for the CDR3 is TGTGCCTGGAGTGTACTACTAGCGGGGGGAGCAGATACGCAGTATTTT.

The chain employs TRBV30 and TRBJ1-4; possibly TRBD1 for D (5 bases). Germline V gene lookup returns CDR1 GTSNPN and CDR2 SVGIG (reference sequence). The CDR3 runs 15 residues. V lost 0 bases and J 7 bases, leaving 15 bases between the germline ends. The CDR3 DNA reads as TGTGCCTGGAGTGTACGGGCCAGGGTGGTTGAAAAACTGTTTTTT. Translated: CAWSVRARVVEKLFF.

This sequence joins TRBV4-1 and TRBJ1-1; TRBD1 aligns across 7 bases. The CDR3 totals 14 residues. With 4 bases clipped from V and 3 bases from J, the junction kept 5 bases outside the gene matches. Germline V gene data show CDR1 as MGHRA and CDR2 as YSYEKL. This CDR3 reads CASSLLDRDTEAFF. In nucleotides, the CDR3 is TGCGCCAGCAGCCTACTTGACAGGGACACTGAAGCTTTCTTT.

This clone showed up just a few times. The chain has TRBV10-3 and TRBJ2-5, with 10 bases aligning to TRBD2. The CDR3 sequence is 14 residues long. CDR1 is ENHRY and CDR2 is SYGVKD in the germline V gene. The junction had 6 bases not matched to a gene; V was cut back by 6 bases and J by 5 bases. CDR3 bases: TGTGCCATCAGGCCATCGACTAGCGGGGAGACCCAGTACTTC. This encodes CAIRPSTSGETQYF.

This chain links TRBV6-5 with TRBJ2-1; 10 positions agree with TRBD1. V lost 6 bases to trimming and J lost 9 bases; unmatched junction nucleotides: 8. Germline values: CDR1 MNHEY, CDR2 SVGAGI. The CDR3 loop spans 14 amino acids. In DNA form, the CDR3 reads TGTGCCAGCAGCGGAGGGACAGGGGTCGGTGAGCAGTTCTTC. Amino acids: CASSGGTGVGEQFF.

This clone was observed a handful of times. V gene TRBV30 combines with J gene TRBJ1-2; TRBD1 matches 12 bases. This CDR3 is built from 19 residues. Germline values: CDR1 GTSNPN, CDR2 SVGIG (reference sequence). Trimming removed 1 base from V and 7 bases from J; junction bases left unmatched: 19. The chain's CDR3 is CAWSAFFARQGTGGSGYTF. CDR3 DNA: TGTGCCTGGAGTGCCTTTTTCGCCCGACAGGGGACAGGGGGCTCTGGCTACACCTTC.

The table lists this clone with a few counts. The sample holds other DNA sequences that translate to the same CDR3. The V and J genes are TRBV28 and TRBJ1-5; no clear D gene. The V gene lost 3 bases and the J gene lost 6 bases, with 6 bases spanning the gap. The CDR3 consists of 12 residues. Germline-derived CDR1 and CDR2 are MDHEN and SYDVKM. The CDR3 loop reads CASSLGGQPQHF. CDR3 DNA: TGTGCCAGCAGTTTGGGAGGTCAGCCCCAGCATTTT.

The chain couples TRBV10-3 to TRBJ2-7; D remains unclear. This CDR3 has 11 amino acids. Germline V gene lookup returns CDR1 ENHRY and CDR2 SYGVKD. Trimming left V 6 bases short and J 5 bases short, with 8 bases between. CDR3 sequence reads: CAIRTVDEQYF. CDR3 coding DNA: TGTGCCATCAGGACGGTAGACGAGCAGTACTTC.

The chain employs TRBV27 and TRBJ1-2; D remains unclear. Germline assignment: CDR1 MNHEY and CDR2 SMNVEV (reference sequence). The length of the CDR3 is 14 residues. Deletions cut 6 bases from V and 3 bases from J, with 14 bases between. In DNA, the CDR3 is TGTGCCAGCAGCGCGGGGTTTACCCACTATGGCTACACCTTC. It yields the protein CASSAGFTHYGYTF.

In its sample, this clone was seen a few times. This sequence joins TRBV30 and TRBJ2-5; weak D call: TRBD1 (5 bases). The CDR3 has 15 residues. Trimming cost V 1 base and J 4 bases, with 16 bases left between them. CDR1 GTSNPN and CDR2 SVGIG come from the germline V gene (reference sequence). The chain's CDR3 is CAWSGQGIMGETQYF. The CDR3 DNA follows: TGTGCCTGGAGTGGGCAGGGAATAATGGGAGAGACCCAGTACTTC.

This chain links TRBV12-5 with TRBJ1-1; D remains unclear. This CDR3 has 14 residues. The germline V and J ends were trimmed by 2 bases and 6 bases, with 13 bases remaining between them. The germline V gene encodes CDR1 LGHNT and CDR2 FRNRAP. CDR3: CASGLWPSWAEAFF. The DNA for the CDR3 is TGTGCTAGTGGTTTGTGGCCCTCCTGGGCTGAAGCTTTCTTT.

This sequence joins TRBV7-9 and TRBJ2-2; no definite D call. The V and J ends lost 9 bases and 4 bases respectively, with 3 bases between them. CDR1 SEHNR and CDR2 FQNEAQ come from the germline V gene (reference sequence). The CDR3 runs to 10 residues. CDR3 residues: CARGTGELFF. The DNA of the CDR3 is TGTGCCAGGGGCACCGGGGAGCTGTTTTTT.

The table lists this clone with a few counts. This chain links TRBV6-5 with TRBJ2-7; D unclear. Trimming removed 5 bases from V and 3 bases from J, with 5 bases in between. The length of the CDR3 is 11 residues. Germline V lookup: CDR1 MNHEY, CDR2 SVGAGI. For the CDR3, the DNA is TGTGCCAGCAGTAACGGCTACGAGCAGTACTTC. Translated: CASSNGYEQYF.

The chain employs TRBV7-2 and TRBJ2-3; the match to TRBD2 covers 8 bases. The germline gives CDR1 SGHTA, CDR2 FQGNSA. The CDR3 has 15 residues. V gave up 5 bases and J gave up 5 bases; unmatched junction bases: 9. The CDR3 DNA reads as TGTGCCAGCAGCCATGGGACACGGGGGGGAGATACGCAGTATTTT. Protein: CASSHGTRGGDTQYF. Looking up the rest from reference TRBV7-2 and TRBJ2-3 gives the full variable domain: GAGVSQSPSNKVTEKGKDVELRCDPISGHTALYWYRQSLGQGLEFLIYFQGNSAPDKSGLPSDRFSAERTGGSVSTLTIQRTQQEDSAVYLCASSHGTRGGDTQYFGPGTRLTVL.

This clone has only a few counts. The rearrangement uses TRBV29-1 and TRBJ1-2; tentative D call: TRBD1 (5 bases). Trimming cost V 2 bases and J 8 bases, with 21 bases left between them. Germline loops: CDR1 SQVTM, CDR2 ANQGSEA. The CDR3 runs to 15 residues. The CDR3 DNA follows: TGCAGCGTTGAACGTGTTGGGCAGGGATACAGGGGCTACACCTTC. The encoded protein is CSVERVGQGYRGYTF.